This is a list of T cell receptor beta chains from one sample in a study of T-cell reconstitution after alpha-beta-depleted transplantation in children. TCRdb independently ran MiXCR on the PCR reads; one entry per CDR3 protein. This sample carries just under 350,000 distinct CDR3 sequences, about a sixth of them seen once, and the ten largest clones take just over 40%. Sample: PBMCs, mostly from graft donor cells, taken 360 days after TCRalphabeta/CD19-depleted stem cell transplant. All receptors come from a male patient between 2 and 15 years old who had a stem cell transplant for acute lymphoblastic leukemia, so the T cells may come from the graft donor. CDR3s include the opening cysteine and the closing phenylalanine or tryptophan.

V: TRBV7-6
CDR3: CASSLARLGAETQYF

V: TRBV13
CDR3: CASSFFAPWAFVAPRGEQFF

V: TRBV12-3/TRBV12-4
CDR3: CASSLETGPAFF

V: TRBV7-9
CDR3: CASSSSGTVQETQYF

V: TRBV7-6
CDR3: CASSLASESLKDTQYF

V: TRBV4-3
CDR3: CASSQDVKDTWQYF

V: TRBV12-3/TRBV12-4
CDR3: CASSESTGNQPQHF

V: TRBV14
CDR3: CASSPLGWSNEQYF

V: TRBV5-1
CDR3: CASSSEWGSNEQFF

V: TRBV29-1
CDR3: CSAGAVDLTDTQYF

V: TRBV5-1
CDR3: CASSLTGPSYNEQFF

V: TRBV12-3/TRBV12-4
CDR3: CAFSGANYTAYKPGELFF

V: TRBV5-1
CDR3: CASSLPRQVLDEQFF

V: TRBV7-9
CDR3: CASHEDKGSEQYF

V: TRBV28
CDR3: CASSLFTGMAFF

V: TRBV20-1
CDR3: CSALSGANVLTF

V: TRBV28
CDR3: CASSSYGLDEQYF

V: TRBV13
CDR3: CASSPLLMGRPSGPKGSYNEQFF

V: TRBV4-3
CDR3: CASSQDPRGRGYTF

V: TRBV11-2
CDR3: CASSLRRLSPAQETQYF

V: TRBV30
CDR3: CAWRRDRVYEQYF

V: TRBV4-3
CDR3: CASSRSGTRAYNEQFF

V: TRBV28
CDR3: CASSPGQWPDTQYF

V: TRBV6-1
CDR3: CASRRDYRNSYEQYF

V: TRBV7-2
CDR3: CASSAPGLAGGNEQFF

V: TRBV5-1
CDR3: CASVRDRASETQYF

V: TRBV20-1
CDR3: CSARDGANSPLHF

V: TRBV20-1
CDR3: CSASSAASSYEQYF

V: TRBV28
CDR3: CASSFAGGWSTDTQYF

V: TRBV4-3
CDR3: CASSPGTRGLEQYF

V: TRBV28
CDR3: CASSFGSVGSSYTGELFF

V: TRBV29-1
CDR3: CSVGQGPFSGANVLTF

V: TRBV2
CDR3: CASSDRTHKQFF

V: TRBV24-1
CDR3: CATSDPKTGNTGELFF

V: TRBV12-3/TRBV12-4
CDR3: CASGGDTGELFF

V: TRBV20-1
CDR3: CSARRLDRVDTEAFF

V: TRBV20-1
CDR3: CSARVSQSYNEQFF

V: TRBV5-6
CDR3: CASSHGGRTTNEKLFF

V: TRBV10-3
CDR3: CAISESRGQGAYEQYF

V: TRBV20-1
CDR3: CSARAYARGGTGELFF

V: TRBV28
CDR3: CASRLTGATDTQYF

V: TRBV27
CDR3: CASSFFKGGLAFTDTQYF

V: TRBV20-1
CDR3: CSPPRLSEPTTYEQYF

V: TRBV20-1
CDR3: CSARDPAGYPYGYTF

V: TRBV15
CDR3: CATSRLAASTDTQYF

V: TRBV4-2
CDR3: CASSSGTSGSGGDTQYF

V: TRBV29-1
CDR3: CSVEGGDRSNYGYTF

V: TRBV4-3
CDR3: CASSRGTSDSYEQYF

V: TRBV4-3
CDR3: CASSQDTGGALYEQYF

V: TRBV15
CDR3: CATSMYREETQYF

V: TRBV28
CDR3: CASSPRHRGKETQYF

V: TRBV27
CDR3: CASSLVQGGAGEQFF

V: TRBV7-3
CDR3: CASSPPLGQGTGELFF

V: TRBV7-9
CDR3: CASSGRVSDEQYF

V: TRBV12-3/TRBV12-4
CDR3: CASTDLAASYNEQFF

V: TRBV10-3
CDR3: CAISESVGPNEQFF

V: TRBV7-2
CDR3: CASSLGATQSGELFF

V: TRBV12-3/TRBV12-4
CDR3: CASSTPQAGGREQYF

V: TRBV5-1
CDR3: CASSLEPNQPQHF